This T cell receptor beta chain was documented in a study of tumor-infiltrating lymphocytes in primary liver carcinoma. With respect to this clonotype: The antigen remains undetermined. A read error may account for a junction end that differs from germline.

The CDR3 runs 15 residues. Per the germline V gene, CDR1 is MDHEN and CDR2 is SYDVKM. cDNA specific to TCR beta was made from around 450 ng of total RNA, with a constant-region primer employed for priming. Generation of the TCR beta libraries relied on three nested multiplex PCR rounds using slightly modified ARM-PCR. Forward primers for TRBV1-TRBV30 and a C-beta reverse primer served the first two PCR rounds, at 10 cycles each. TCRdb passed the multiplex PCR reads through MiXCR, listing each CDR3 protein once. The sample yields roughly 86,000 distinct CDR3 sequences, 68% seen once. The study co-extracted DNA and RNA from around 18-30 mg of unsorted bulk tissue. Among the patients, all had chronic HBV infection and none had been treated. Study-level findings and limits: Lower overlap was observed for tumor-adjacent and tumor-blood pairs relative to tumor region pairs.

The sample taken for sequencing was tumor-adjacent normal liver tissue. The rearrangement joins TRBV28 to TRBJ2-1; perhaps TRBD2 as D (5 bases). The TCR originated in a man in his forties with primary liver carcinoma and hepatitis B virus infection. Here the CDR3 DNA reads TGTGCCAGCAGCGTCATAAGCGGTCCCTACAATGAGCAGCTCTTC. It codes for CASSVISGPYNEQLF.